This T cell receptor beta chain was observed in a study of identifying expanded T cells in peripheral blood (dated by TCRdb to between 2018 and 2021). About the investigation overall: Technical replicates were generated by sequencing separate aliquots of the same genomic DNA pool, with four replicates compared pairwise.

During the collection period, no infections or other immune events were recorded for the healthy donors. Time-dependent variance in a beta-binomial model of T-cell clone differential abundance was calibrated using healthy-donor blood repertoires as a training cohort. The training cohort comprised 10 healthy donors, 3 female and 7 male. On average the donors were about 45 years old, and their ages spanned roughly 29 to 70 years. Whole blood, obtained from a commercial supplier, was collected from each healthy donor at three time points spaced two weeks apart. For immunosequencing, genomic DNA was extracted from unsorted whole blood. V and J are truncated by 0 bases and 3 bases respectively, leaving an intervening sequence of 9 bases. The CDR3 numbers 14 residues from cysteine through phenylalanine. CDR3 DNA is the only sequence kept; it has 42 bases, read in frame from the first base. The germline V gene specifies SGDLS as CDR1 and YYNGEE as CDR2.

TCRbeta CDR3 regions were profiled with the immunoSEQ Assay using bias-controlled multiplex PCR amplification of genomic DNA. In the paper's pipeline: The absolute abundance of each unique TCRbeta CDR3 region was quantified after sequences were collapsed and filtered. Two models were used to test differential abundance: a binomial model (Fisher-equivalent) and a beta-binomial model that adds time-dependent variance fitted from healthy donors. Any clone with fewer than 5 combined templates was excluded, and a clone was called differentially abundant if its Benjamini-Hochberg FDR was below 0.01. In the beta-binomial model, variance was expressed as a function of the total template count across the two samples, in the form v = (b*log(k)+a)^2. In its TCRdb copy, this immuneACCESS table keeps in-frame sequences only and misses some clones. Where compared with another copy, unresolved V genes explain less than half of these, and the others have no known cause. The V and J calls and clone size are taken from that table; D and trimming were inferred from the DNA. This sample is represented by 70,000 to 100,000 clones; about 90% of them were singletons. The ten largest clones add up to approximately 3.9% of the sample.

On this clone: Its antigen has not been determined. No much larger clone is present one base from it, and per-base qualities are unavailable.

The full study reports these points: For all healthy donors, the variance in clone template counts between roughly 2-week samples rose significantly as total template count increased. The binomial model flagged approximately 1.2 differentially abundant clones between technical replicates, compared with about 16 over approximately two weeks and approximately 19 over around four weeks. The authors expected that biological variance in healthy repertoires might rise further over much longer intervals, such as months to years. Across all healthy-donor time intervals, the beta-binomial model significantly cut both the number of clones called differentially abundant and the false-positive rate.

This receptor was obtained from a person aged 18-70 years in good health. Recombination linked TRBV9 to TRBJ2-5; the D gene is not confidently resolved. The sequencing input was blood. The nucleotides are TGTGCCAGCAGCGTAGAAGCCTTCGAAGAGACCCAGTACTTC. Translated, this is CASSVEAFEETQYF.